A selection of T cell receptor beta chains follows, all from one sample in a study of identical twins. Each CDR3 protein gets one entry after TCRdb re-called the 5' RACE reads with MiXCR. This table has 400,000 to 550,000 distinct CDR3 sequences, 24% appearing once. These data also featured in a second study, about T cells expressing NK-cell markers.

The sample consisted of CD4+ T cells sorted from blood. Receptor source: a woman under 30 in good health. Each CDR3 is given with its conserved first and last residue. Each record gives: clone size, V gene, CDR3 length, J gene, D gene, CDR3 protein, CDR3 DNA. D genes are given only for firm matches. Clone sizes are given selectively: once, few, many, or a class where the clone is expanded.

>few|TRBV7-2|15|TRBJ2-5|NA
CASSSWAPRRETQYF
TGTGCCAGCAGCTCGTGGGCCCCACGGAGGGAGACCCAGTACTTC
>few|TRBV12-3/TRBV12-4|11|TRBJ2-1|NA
CASSYRKEQFF
TGTGCCAGCAGCTACCGTAAGGAGCAGTTCTTC
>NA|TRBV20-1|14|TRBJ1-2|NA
CSATEGAWNYGYTF
TGCAGTGCTACTGAAGGGGCTTGGAACTATGGCTACACCTTC
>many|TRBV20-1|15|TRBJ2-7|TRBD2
CSATILAASSYEQYF
TGCAGTGCTACAATTCTAGCGGCTAGCTCCTACGAGCAGTACTTC
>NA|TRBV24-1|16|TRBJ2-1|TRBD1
CATSDSRTGSHNEQFF
TGTGCCACCAGTGATTCTAGGACAGGGTCCCACAATGAGCAGTTCTTC
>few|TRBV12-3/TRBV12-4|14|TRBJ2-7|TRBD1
CASSRGQGRMEQYF
TGTGCCAGCAGTCGCGGACAGGGAAGGATGGAGCAGTACTTC
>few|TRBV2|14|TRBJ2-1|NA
CASSPTKRHNEQFF
TGTGCCAGCAGTCCAACTAAGCGGCACAATGAGCAGTTCTTC
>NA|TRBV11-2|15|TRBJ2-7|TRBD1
CASSLGRRGHSEQYF
TGTGCCAGCAGCTTGGGAAGAAGGGGGCATAGCGAGCAGTACTTC
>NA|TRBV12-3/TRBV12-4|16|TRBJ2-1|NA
CASSLYPPSSYNEQFF
TGTGCCAGCAGTTTATACCCTCCTTCTTCCTACAATGAGCAGTTCTTC
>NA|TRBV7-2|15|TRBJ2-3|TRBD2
CASNAPSGSLNTQYF
TGTGCCAGCAACGCTCCTAGCGGGAGTTTAAATACGCAGTATTTT
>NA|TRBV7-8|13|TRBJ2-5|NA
CASSLKANGLQYF
TGTGCCAGCAGCTTAAAAGCGAATGGGCTACAGTACTTC
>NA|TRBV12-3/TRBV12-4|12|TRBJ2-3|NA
CASSPSQNTQYF
TGTGCCAGCAGCCCTTCCCAGAATACGCAGTATTTT
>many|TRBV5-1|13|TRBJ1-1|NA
CASSGAPDTEAFF
TGCGCCAGCTCAGGGGCTCCGGACACTGAAGCTTTCTTT